Listed here is a single TCR beta chain. Its antigen remains unidentified. Primers: 60 Vbeta forward and 13 Jbeta reverse. Only in-frame clones appear in the TCRdb table, and some are missing; sequencing was by immunoSEQ multiplex PCR. This repertoire comprises about 62,000 clones; its ten largest clones make up approximately 5.3%. This specimen comes from a study of cytomegalovirus exposure and HLA in healthy donors. Study background: About 180 million T cells yielded about 120 million unique TCR beta sequences, as an earlier analysis found. Within the Caucasian-associated ancestry cluster were around 80% of the 350 to 400 genotyped donors. Broader study findings: Presence/absence analyses assumed roughly uniform sequencing depth across donors, which may not hold.

CDR1 is SGHDT, CDR2 YYEEEE, per germline. The V gene lost 5 bases and the J gene lost 4 bases, with 22 bases spanning the gap. The CDR3 is 17 residues long. The rearrangement links TRBV5-6 to TRBJ2-1, with D possibly being TRBD2 (6 bases). The sample taken for sequencing was PBMCs. This TCR derives from a young man in good health and CMV-seropositive. CDR3 amino acids: CASSQLGLGGTYNEQFF. The CDR3 DNA is TGTGCCAGCAGTCAACTTGGACTTGGGGGGACTTACAATGAGCAGTTCTTC.